Shown below are 19 T cell receptor beta chains from a single sample sequenced in a study of cytomegalovirus exposure and HLA in healthy donors. PCR was performed using 60 Vbeta and 13 Jbeta primers. The assay was immunoSEQ multiplex PCR, and TCRdb's table has in-frame clones only and misses some. The table has over 200,000 clones, 70% to 90% seen once. The sequenced sample was PBMCs. Receptor source: a human donor in good health.

The CDR3 bases are TGTGCCAGCAGCGTAGGGGACAGGGGAGTCACCGGGGAGCTGTTTTTT. Its translation is CASSVGDRGVTGELFF. The rearrangement links TRBV9 to TRBJ2-2; 10 nucleotides agree with TRBD1. The J segment lost 4 bases and the V segment lost 0 bases, leaving 3 bases of the junction unmatched. CDR3 length equals 16 residues. The germline gives CDR1 SGDLS, CDR2 YYNGEE.

This rearrangement joins TRBV11-3 to TRBJ2-1, with D possibly matching TRBD2 (6 bases). Looked up from germline, CDR1 is SGHNT and CDR2 is YENEEA. Trimming took off 2 bases at V and 8 bases at J, with 13 bases between the two ends. The CDR3 sequence is 14 residues long. The CDR3 DNA reads TGTGCCAGCAGCTTATCTAGCGAGGCCTATGAGCAGTTCTTC. Translating it yields CASSLSSEAYEQFF.

The rearrangement joins TRBV25-1 to TRBJ1-4; D uncertain. V lost 4 bases and J lost 8, with 11 bases in between. Per germline, CDR1 MGHDK and CDR2 SYGVNS. This CDR3 has 13 amino acids. CDR3 DNA: TGTGCCAGCAGTGGGGGAGGAGGCGAAAAACTGTTTTTT. It is translated as CASSGGGGEKLFF.

The chain links TRBV7-2 to TRBJ2-2; 15 positions match TRBD2. Germline CDR1 and CDR2: SGHTA and FQGNSA. The CDR3 is 20 amino acids. Trimming at V came to 0 bases and at J to 7 bases, leaving 12 bases not matched to a gene. The CDR3 here is CASSLARRTSGRASGGELFF. In nucleotides, the CDR3 is TGTGCCAGCAGCTTAGCGCGACGGACTAGCGGGAGGGCCTCGGGCGGGGAGCTGTTTTTT. The full variable domain, with the rest looked up from reference TRBV7-2 and TRBJ2-2, is GAGVSQSPSNKVTEKGKDVELRCDPISGHTALYWYRQSLGQGLEFLIYFQGNSAPDKSGLPSDRFSAERTGGSVSTLTIQRTQQEDSAVYLCASSLARRTSGRASGGELFFGEGSRLTVL.

This chain uses TRBV11-3 with TRBJ2-3; D is possibly TRBD2 (5 bases). The germline gives CDR1 SGHNT, CDR2 YENEEA. V shed 2 bases and J shed 1 base, with 13 bases lying between them. CDR3 size: 16 residues. This CDR3 is CASSLHTGWRTDTQYF. The CDR3 DNA follows: TGTGCCAGCAGCTTACACACGGGGTGGCGCACAGATACGCAGTATTTT.

The rearrangement uses TRBV2 and TRBJ2-3, with TRBD2 matching 8 bases. This CDR3 has 15 amino acids. Germline loops: CDR1 SNHLY, CDR2 FYNNEI. After removal of 4 bases from V and 0 bases from J, the junction contained 3 bases not matched to a gene. The CDR3 nucleotides read TGTGCCAGCAGTGCGACTAGCGATAGCACAGATACGCAGTATTTT. It specifies CASSATSDSTDTQYF.

The genes are TRBV25-1 and TRBJ2-5; no firm D call. CDR3 length: 13 amino acids. Germline values: CDR1 MGHDK, CDR2 SYGVNS. Trimming took 3 bases from V and 3 from J, leaving 8 bases between them. CDR3 sequence: CASSELVEETQYF. CDR3 in DNA: TGTGCCAGCAGTGAGCTCGTAGAAGAGACCCAGTACTTC.

This chain links TRBV27 with TRBJ2-1, with TRBD2 identical over 15 bases. The V gene's germline CDR1 is MNHEY and CDR2 SMNVEV (reference sequence). V was pared by 6 bases and J by 9 bases, with 18 bases of the junction left unmatched. There are 19 residues in the CDR3. Here the CDR3 reads CASRTLRTSGRAAGGEQFF. The CDR3 region has the DNA TGTGCCAGCAGAACACTTAGGACTAGCGGGAGGGCCGCAGGGGGTGAGCAGTTCTTC.

This clone appeared a single time. V is TRBV7-9 and J is TRBJ2-7; 8 bases map to TRBD1. This CDR3 comprises 16 residues. Germline CDR1 reads SEHNR; CDR2 reads FQNEAQ (reference sequence). The ends lost 0 bases at V and 4 bases at J; junction bases unmatched: 8. CDR3 amino acids: CASSLAMAGGRYEQYF. In DNA form, the CDR3 reads TGTGCCAGCAGCTTAGCAATGGCAGGGGGCAGGTACGAGCAGTACTTC.

The chain employs TRBV29-1 and TRBJ2-5, with D possibly matching TRBD2 (7 bases). Per germline, CDR1 SQVTM and CDR2 ANQGSEA. CDR3 length equals 14 residues. V was trimmed by 7 bases and J by 3 bases, leaving 18 bases between them. Written as DNA, the CDR3 is TGCAGCGGTGGGGGCGGGGGAGTGAAAGAGACCCAGTACTTC. Its protein is CSGGGGGVKETQYF.

The rearrangement joins TRBV7-2 to TRBJ1-5, with D tentatively TRBD1 (5 bases). The V end was cut by 2 bases, the J end by 5 bases, with 10 bases between. CDR1 is SGHTA and CDR2 is FQGNSA in the germline V gene. This CDR3 has 14 amino acids. DNA for the CDR3: TGTGCCAGCAGCTTAACCAGGGATGATCAGCCCCAGCATTTT. This codes for CASSLTRDDQPQHF.

The genes are TRBV7-9 and TRBJ2-7, with D possibly being TRBD1 (6 bases). The CDR3 is 14 residues long. The germline gives CDR1 SEHNR, CDR2 FQNEAQ (reference sequence). Trimming took off 1 base at V and 3 bases at J, with 10 bases between the two ends. The CDR3 DNA is TGTGCCAGCAGCTTAGGAGGGGGTGGCTACGAGCAGTACTTC. It specifies CASSLGGGGYEQYF.

The V and J genes are TRBV30 and TRBJ1-5, with 9 bases lining up with TRBD1. CDR3 length equals 13 residues. Germline assignment: CDR1 GTSNPN and CDR2 SVGIG (reference sequence). The ends lost 4 bases at V and 5 bases at J; junction bases unmatched: 3. The CDR3: CAWTGTGHQPQHF. Written as DNA, the CDR3 is TGTGCCTGGACCGGGACAGGGCATCAGCCCCAGCATTTT.

A remark on this clone: Other DNA variants within this sample encode the same CDR3. The chain combines TRBV7-9 with TRBJ2-1, with 7 nucleotides matching TRBD2. V was pared by 2 bases and J by 4 bases, with 11 bases of the junction left unmatched. The CDR3 is 17 residues long. Germline assignment: CDR1 SEHNR and CDR2 FQNEAQ (reference sequence). The CDR3 nucleotides are TGTGCCAGCAGCTTAAAAGCGGGGCAAAGAACTTACAATGAGCAGTTCTTC. This codes for CASSLKAGQRTYNEQFF. Filled out from reference TRBV7-9 and TRBJ2-1, the complete variable domain reads DTGVSQNPRHKITKRGQNVTFRCDPISEHNRLYWYRQTLGQGPEFLTYFQNEAQLEKSRLLSDRFSAERPKGSFSTLEIQRTEQGDSAMYLCASSLKAGQRTYNEQFFGPGTRLTVL.

This chain links TRBV4-1 with TRBJ2-1; 10 bases fit TRBD2. CDR1 MGHRA and CDR2 YSYEKL come from the germline V gene. With V trimmed by 5 bases and J by 0 bases, 7 bases remained unmatched. The CDR3 is made up of 17 amino acids. This CDR3 reads CASSSRGLAYSYNEQFF. As DNA, the CDR3 is TGCGCCAGCAGCTCACGGGGACTAGCGTACTCCTACAATGAGCAGTTCTTC.

V is TRBV25-1 and J is TRBJ2-7, with D perhaps matching TRBD1 (5 bases). CDR3 length: 14 residues. Germline V lookup: CDR1 MGHDK, CDR2 SYGVNS. Trimming stripped 9 bases from V and 6 bases from J, with 21 bases between. For the CDR3, the DNA is TGTGCCAGTAGCCGCCAGGGTTTCCTTCGCGAGCAGTACTTC. Its protein is CASSRQGFLREQYF.

V usage is TRBV11-2 and J usage is TRBJ2-7; D call uncertain. Deletions cut 1 base from V and 1 base from J, with 11 bases between. This CDR3 is 15 amino acids long. Per the germline V gene, CDR1 is SGHAT and CDR2 is FQNNGV. DNA for the CDR3: TGTGCCAGCAGCTTAGGGCATATTATGTCCTACGAGCAGTACTTC. The encoded protein is CASSLGHIMSYEQYF.

The genes are TRBV5-8 and TRBJ2-7, with 7 bases identical to TRBD1. Losses at the gene ends were 6 bases for V and 3 bases for J; bases not matched to a gene: 6. In germline, CDR1 is SGHTS, CDR2 YDEGEE. The CDR3 consists of 13 residues. The chain's CDR3 is CASTFGTDYEQYF. The CDR3 bases are TGTGCCAGCACCTTCGGGACAGACTACGAGCAGTACTTC. Using reference TRBV5-8 and TRBJ2-7 for the parts outside the CDR3, the full variable domain is EAGVTQSPTHLIKTRGQQATLRCSPISGHTSVYWYQQALGLGLQFLLWYDEGEERNRGNFPPRFSGRQFPNYSSELNVNALELEDSALYLCASTFGTDYEQYFGPGTRLTVT.

The gene calls are TRBV7-9 and TRBJ1-1; D uncertain. The germline V gene has CDR1 SEHNR and CDR2 FQNEAQ (reference sequence). Trimming left V 3 bases short and J 2 bases short, with 13 bases between. CDR3 length: 15 residues. CDR3 loop: CASSLFPRGNTEAFF. The CDR3 nucleotides are TGTGCCAGCAGCTTGTTTCCCCGGGGAAACACTGAAGCTTTCTTT.